This is a list of T cell receptor beta chains from one sample in a study of beta chain features in type 1 diabetes. Here immunoSEQ multiplex PCR was the method, and the copy in TCRdb shows in-frame clones only, minus some. Of 680,000 or so clones in the sample, less than 20% were seen once. The sequenced material came from naive CD4+ T cells from blood. The receptors stem from a man between 18 and 29 years old in good health. Both conserved end residues are part of each CDR3. The D gene is left open where the match is weak. Where a row states a size, it is once, few, many or the class of an expanded clone; other rows omit it.

V	D	size	J	CDR3	DNA
TRBV5-1	.	few	TRBJ2-1	CASSLYGGALNEQFF	TGCGCCAGCAGCTTGTACGGGGGAGCCCTTAATGAGCAGTTCTTC
TRBV14	TRBD1	few	TRBJ1-1	CASSHQYRGRTEAFF	TGTGCCAGCAGCCACCAATACAGGGGGCGCACTGAAGCTTTCTTT
TRBV25-1	TRBD2	few	TRBJ2-7	CASSPPGLAGAKQYF	TGTGCCAGCAGCCCACCGGGACTAGCGGGAGCTAAGCAGTACTTC
TRBV27	.	.	TRBJ2-7	CASSTKTGLHEQYF	TGTGCCAGCAGTACAAAAACAGGGTTGCACGAGCAGTACTTC
TRBV28	.	.	TRBJ2-3	CAGGPRSTDTQYF	TGTGCCGGAGGGCCACGCAGCACAGATACGCAGTATTTT
TRBV18	TRBD2	.	TRBJ2-1	CASSPQNSGGNEQFF	TGTGCCAGCTCCCCCCAGAACAGCGGGGGTAATGAGCAGTTCTTC
TRBV10-3	.	.	TRBJ1-5	CAISRERSNQPQHF	TGTGCCATCAGTCGGGAGAGAAGCAATCAGCCCCAGCATTTT
TRBV29-1	.	few	TRBJ1-1	CSAEPLRNTEAFF	TGCAGCGCCGAACCCCTGAGGAACACTGAAGCTTTCTTT
TRBV6-1	TRBD1	.	TRBJ2-7	CASRETGTVSSYEQYF	TGTGCCAGCAGAGAAACCGGGACAGTAAGCTCCTACGAGCAGTACTTC
TRBV9	TRBD1	.	TRBJ1-4	CASSADRGMGEKLFF	TGTGCCAGCAGCGCGGACAGGGGAATGGGTGAAAAACTGTTTTTT
TRBV4-1	TRBD2	.	TRBJ2-7	CASSPPSGSGSYEQYF	TGCGCCAGCAGCCCCCCTAGCGGGAGTGGATCCTACGAGCAGTACTTC
TRBV7-9	.	.	TRBJ1-3	CASSQGARGQASGNTIYF	TGTGCCAGCAGCCAAGGGGCGCGAGGGCAAGCCTCTGGAAACACCATATATTTT
TRBV7-3	.	.	TRBJ1-1	CASSPAVNTEAFF	TGTGCCAGCAGCCCCGCAGTGAACACTGAAGCTTTCTTT
TRBV10-3	.	few	TRBJ1-1	CAIRGSGTTVTNTEAFF	TGTGCCATCAGGGGTTCCGGGACAACGGTAACGAACACTGAAGCTTTCTTT
TRBV23-1	TRBD1	.	TRBJ1-1	CASSPNPISGGGRYTEAFF	TGCGCCAGCAGTCCCAATCCTATTTCAGGGGGGGGAAGATACACTGAAGCTTTCTTT
TRBV30	TRBD1	few	TRBJ2-7	CAWRPGTGMYEQYF	TGTGCCTGGAGGCCCGGGACAGGGATGTACGAGCAGTACTTC